Following are 11 T cell receptor beta chains from one sample sequenced in a study of cytomegalovirus exposure and HLA in healthy donors (dated by TCRdb to 2016 to 2017). Libraries came from the immunoSEQ multiplex PCR assay. The multiplex PCR relied on a mix of 60 forward primers for TCR Vbeta segments and 13 reverse primers for TCR Jbeta segments. Imported from immuneACCESS, the table was reduced by TCRdb to in-frame sequences with V and J called. These copies leave out some clones; in studies compared against another copy, an unresolved V gene accounts for under half, and the cause of the remainder is not known. The sample yields around 70,000 clones; 75% were counted once. Of the sample, over 10% is held by the ten largest clones. The source material was PBMCs. The receptors shown here come from a man in his 70s in good health and CMV-seronegative.

J is TRBJ2-7 and V is TRBV7-2; TRBD2 agrees at 11 bases. Unmatched junction bases numbered 8, after V lost 7 bases and J lost 0 bases. Germline V CDR1 and CDR2: SGHTA, FQGNSA. This CDR3 spans 16 amino acids. CDR3 nucleotide sequence: TGTGCCAGCAACTCACCGGGACTAGCGGACTCCTACGAGCAGTACTTC. Encoded protein: CASNSPGLADSYEQYF. The variable domain in full, completed from reference TRBV7-2 and TRBJ2-7, reads GAGVSQSPSNKVTEKGKDVELRCDPISGHTALYWYRQSLGQGLEFLIYFQGNSAPDKSGLPSDRFSAERTGGSVSTLTIQRTQQEDSAVYLCASNSPGLADSYEQYFGPGTRLTVT.

The J gene is TRBJ2-7, the V gene TRBV7-2; a weak D match, TRBD2 (6 bases). V lost 1 base, J lost 3 bases, and 13 bases lay in between. CDR3 size: 15 residues. Germline assignment: CDR1 SGHTA and CDR2 FQGNSA. As DNA, the CDR3 is TGTGCCAGCAGCTTAGTTAGCGGAATTCGCTACGAGCAGTACTTC. Translated: CASSLVSGIRYEQYF.

The chain joins TRBV4-3 to TRBJ2-2; possibly TRBD2 for D (6 bases). V was clipped by 4 bases and J by 0 bases, with 12 bases between them. The CDR3 contains 16 residues. The V gene's germline CDR1 is LGHNA and CDR2 YSLEER. DNA for the CDR3: TGCGCCAGCAGCCCTGTCGCGGGGTCGAACACCGGGGAGCTGTTTTTT. Translating gives CASSPVAGSNTGELFF.

The V and J genes are TRBV5-8 and TRBJ2-3; 8 positions agree with TRBD2. V shed 4 bases, J shed 3 bases, and the junction held 13 bases outside the gene matches. CDR3 size: 17 residues. In germline, CDR1 is SGHTS, CDR2 YDEGEE. The CDR3 loop reads CASSTVSGGGWTDTQYF. The CDR3 DNA reads as TGTGCCAGCAGCACAGTATCTGGCGGGGGGTGGACAGATACGCAGTATTTT.

The chain joins TRBV28 to TRBJ1-6; TRBD1 matches 12 bases. CDR3 size: 17 residues. Germline values: CDR1 MDHEN, CDR2 SYDVKM. The V gene end was trimmed by 5 bases and the J gene end by 6 bases; junction bases not matched to a gene: 8. In DNA form, the CDR3 reads TGTGCCAGCAGTACGCCCCGGGACAGGGGGCGTAATTCACCCCTCCACTTT. It codes for CASSTPRDRGRNSPLHF.

The chain links TRBV5-1 to TRBJ1-6; 9 bases match TRBD1. This CDR3 has 15 amino acids. Germline assignment: CDR1 SGHRS and CDR2 YFSETQ. V gave up 2 bases and J gave up 8 bases; unmatched junction bases: 5. CDR3 coding DNA: TGCGCCAGCAGCTTTACAGGGGGCTCAGATTCACCCCTCCACTTT. Translating it yields CASSFTGGSDSPLHF.

This chain joins TRBV21-1 and TRBJ1-1. TRBV21-1 is a pseudogene locus. The CDR3 has 19 amino acids. The CDR3, as DNA: TGTGCCAGCAGCAACCGAGCGGTCACCCTGTCCCGCATGAACACTGAAGCTTTCTTT. Its protein product is CASSNRAVTLSRMNTEAFF.

This CDR3 reads CASSLSRVGTDTQYF. The DNA for the CDR3 is TGTGCCAGCAGCTTAAGCAGGGTTGGCACAGATACGCAGTATTTT. The chain recombines TRBV7-2 with TRBJ2-3, with D possibly TRBD1 on 5 matching bases. The V and J ends lost 2 bases and 1 base respectively, with 10 bases between them. The CDR3 is made up of 15 amino acids. The germline CDR1 and CDR2 sequences are SGHTA and FQGNSA.

The chain combines TRBV5-1 with TRBJ2-3, with a tentative D call TRBD2 (6 bases). The V end was cut by 0 bases, the J end by 1 base, with 15 bases between. Germline V gene data show CDR1 as SGHRS and CDR2 as YFSETQ. The CDR3 contains 17 residues. CDR3 loop: CASSLGLGASGTDTQYF. CDR3 sequence (DNA): TGCGCCAGCAGCTTGGGACTAGGGGCCAGCGGCACAGATACGCAGTATTTT.

This chain connects TRBV9 to TRBJ2-7, with a weak D call TRBD1 (6 bases). CDR1 SGDLS and CDR2 YYNGEE come from the germline V gene. CDR3 length equals 14 residues. V lost 0 bases and J 3 bases, leaving 10 bases between the germline ends. The CDR3 reads CASSVAGDNYEQYF. As DNA, the CDR3 is TGTGCCAGCAGCGTAGCAGGGGACAACTACGAGCAGTACTTC. The variable domain in full, completed from reference TRBV9 and TRBJ2-7, reads DSGVTQTPKHLITATGQRVTLRCSPRSGDLSVYWYQQSLDQGLQFLIQYYNGEERAKGNILERFSAQQFPDLHSELNLSSLELGDSALYFCASSVAGDNYEQYFGPGTRLTVT.

The chain couples TRBV7-2 to TRBJ1-4; D not certain. CDR3 length: 17 amino acids. The V and J ends lost 1 base and 3 bases respectively, with 15 bases between them. The germline CDR1 and CDR2 sequences are SGHTA and FQGNSA. This CDR3 reads CASSLVSGSLANEKLFF. The CDR3 region has the DNA TGTGCCAGCAGCTTAGTTTCGGGATCGTTAGCTAATGAAAAACTGTTTTTT.